The clone carrying this T cell receptor (beta chain) has at least ten counts. As yet, its antigen is unknown. The record originates from a study of identical twins. Template switching added a universal primer binding site, and final cDNA carried unique molecular identifiers. TCRdb passed the 5' RACE reads through MiXCR, listing each CDR3 protein once. The repertoire holds approximately 300,000 distinct CDR3 sequences, with around 9.7% as singletons. The study, taken as a whole, reports: In cord blood, abundant beta clonotypes had fewer insertions; memory showed no trend. Not following the same donors, the study drew its conclusions from cross-sectional statistical analysis. Within twin pairs, the out-of-frame alpha sequences they shared showed excess low generation probability.

The CDR3 spans 12 residues. With 5 bases removed from V and 4 bases from J, the gap between germline ends came to 9 bases. These data were also reused for a study on yellow fever vaccine responses in identical twins.

V usage is TRBV12-3 or TRBV12-4 and J usage is TRBJ2-7; D is undetermined. This TCR derives from a woman aged 18-30 years in good health. Sequencing used CD8+ T cells sorted from blood. In DNA, the CDR3 is TGTGCCAGCAGTATAACTGCTTACGAGCAGTACTTC. It specifies CASSITAYEQYF.